This is a list of T cell receptor beta chains from one sample in a study of T-cell memory formation after mild COVID-19. Each CDR3 protein is one row after TCRdb ran MiXCR on the 5' RACE reads. In the table there are some 130,000 distinct CDR3 sequences, around a sixth of which are singletons. The sample consisted of PBMCs or a T cell subset sorted from them (not recorded which). Receptors originate from an adult woman who had mild COVID-19 (a few samples of this study predate the infection). Cell type and time point are not known. Each CDR3 is given with its conserved first and last residue.

J | V | CDR3
TRBJ1-1 | TRBV13 | CASSVRDRGQENTEAFF
TRBJ2-7 | TRBV7-9 | CASSLNRDSFYEQYF
TRBJ1-2 | TRBV12-3/TRBV12-4 | CASSLRAPGQGVGYTF
TRBJ2-2 | TRBV12-3/TRBV12-4 | CASSGWLVTSGNTGELFF
TRBJ2-5 | TRBV12-3/TRBV12-4 | CASSSHGGQETQYF
TRBJ2-5 | TRBV20-1 | CSARQSAGSISQETQYF
TRBJ2-3 | TRBV4-1 | CASSRTSGGPEGQYF
TRBJ1-4 | TRBV19 | CASSIEGRGPIEEKLFF
TRBJ1-2 | TRBV12-3/TRBV12-4 | CASSLAGSRWGDGYTF
TRBJ2-1 | TRBV19 | CASSSSGQGVDEQFF
TRBJ2-2 | TRBV10-3 | CAIRTSGNTGELFF
TRBJ1-4 | TRBV15 | CATSRDRDRRDEKLFF